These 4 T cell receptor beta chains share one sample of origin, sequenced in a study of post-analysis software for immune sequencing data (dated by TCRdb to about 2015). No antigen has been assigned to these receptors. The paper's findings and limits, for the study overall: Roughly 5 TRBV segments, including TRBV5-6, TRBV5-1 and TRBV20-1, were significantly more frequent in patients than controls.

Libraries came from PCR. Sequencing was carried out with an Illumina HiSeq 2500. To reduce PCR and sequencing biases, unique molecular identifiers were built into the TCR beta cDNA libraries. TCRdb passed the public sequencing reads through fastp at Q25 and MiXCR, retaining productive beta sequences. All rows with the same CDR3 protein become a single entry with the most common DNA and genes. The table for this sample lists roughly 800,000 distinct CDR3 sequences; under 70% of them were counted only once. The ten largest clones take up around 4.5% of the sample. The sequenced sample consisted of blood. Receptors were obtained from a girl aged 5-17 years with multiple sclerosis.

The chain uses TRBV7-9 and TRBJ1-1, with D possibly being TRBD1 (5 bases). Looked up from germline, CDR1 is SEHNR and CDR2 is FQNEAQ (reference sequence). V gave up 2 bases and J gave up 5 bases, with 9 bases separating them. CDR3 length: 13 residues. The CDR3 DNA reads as TGTGCCAGCAGCTTAAGTGGGGGTACTGAAGCTTTCTTT. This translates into CASSLSGGTEAFF.

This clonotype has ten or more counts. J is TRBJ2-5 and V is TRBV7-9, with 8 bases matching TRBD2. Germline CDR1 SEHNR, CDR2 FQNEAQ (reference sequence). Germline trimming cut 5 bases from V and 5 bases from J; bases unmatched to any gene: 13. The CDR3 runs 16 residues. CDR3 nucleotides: TGTGCCAGCAGCCAAACTCTACTAGCGGACCGGGAGACCCAGTACTTC. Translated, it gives CASSQTLLADRETQYF.

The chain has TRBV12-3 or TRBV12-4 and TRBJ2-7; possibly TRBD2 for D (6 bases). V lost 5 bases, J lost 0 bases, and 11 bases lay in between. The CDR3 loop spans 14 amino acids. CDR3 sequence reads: CASSPRDFSYEQYF. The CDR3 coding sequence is TGTGCCAGCAGTCCCAGGGACTTCTCCTACGAGCAGTACTTC.

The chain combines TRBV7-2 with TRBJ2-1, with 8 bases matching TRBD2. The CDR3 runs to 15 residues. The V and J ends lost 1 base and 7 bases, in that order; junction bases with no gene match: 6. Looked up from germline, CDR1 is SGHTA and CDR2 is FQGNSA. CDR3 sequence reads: CASSLEAGVGNEQFF. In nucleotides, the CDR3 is TGTGCCAGCAGCTTAGAAGCGGGGGTAGGAAATGAGCAGTTCTTC. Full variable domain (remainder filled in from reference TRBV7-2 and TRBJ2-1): GAGVSQSPSNKVTEKGKDVELRCDPISGHTALYWYRQSLGQGLEFLIYFQGNSAPDKSGLPSDRFSAERTGGSVSTLTIQRTQQEDSAVYLCASSLEAGVGNEQFFGPGTRLTVL.